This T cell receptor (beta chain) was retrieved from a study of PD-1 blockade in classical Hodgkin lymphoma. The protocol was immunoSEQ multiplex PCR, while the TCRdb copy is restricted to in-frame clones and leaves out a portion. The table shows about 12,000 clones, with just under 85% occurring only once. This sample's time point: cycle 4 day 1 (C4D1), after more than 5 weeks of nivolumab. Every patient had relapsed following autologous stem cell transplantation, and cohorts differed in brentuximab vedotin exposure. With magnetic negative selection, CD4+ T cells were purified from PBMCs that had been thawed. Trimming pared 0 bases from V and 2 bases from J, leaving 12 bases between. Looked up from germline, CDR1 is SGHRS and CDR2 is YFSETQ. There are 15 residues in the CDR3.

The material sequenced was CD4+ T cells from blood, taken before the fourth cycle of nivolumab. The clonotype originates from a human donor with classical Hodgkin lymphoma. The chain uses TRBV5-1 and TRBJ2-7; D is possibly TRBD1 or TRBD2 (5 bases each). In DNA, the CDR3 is TGCGCCAGCAGCTTGGTAGGGGACCTTACCTACGAGCAGTACTTC. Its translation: CASSLVGDLTYEQYF.